This is a list of T cell receptor beta chains from one sample in a study of cytomegalovirus exposure and HLA in healthy donors. Measured with immunoSEQ multiplex PCR; TCRdb has only the in-frame clones, and not every one. Here the sample spans about 140,000 clones, about two thirds being singletons. Sequences were obtained from PBMCs. The receptors come from a man in his 60s in good health and CMV-seronegative. CDR3s include the opening cysteine and the closing phenylalanine or tryptophan. D genes are given only for firm matches. Clone sizes are given selectively: once, few, many, or a class where the clone is expanded.

clone_size: once; j_call: TRBJ2-7; d_call: TRBD2; v_call: TRBV28; cdr3_aa: CASSSIGGRGDDWLEQYF; cdr3_nt: TGTGCCAGCAGTTCAATAGGCGGGCGGGGGGACGACTGGTTAGAGCAGTACTTC
clone_size: .; j_call: TRBJ2-5; d_call: .; v_call: TRBV6-5; cdr3_aa: CASSFHDGQFQETQYF; cdr3_nt: TGTGCCAGCAGTTTCCACGACGGACAGTTCCAAGAGACCCAGTACTTC
clone_size: .; j_call: TRBJ2-7; d_call: TRBD1; v_call: TRBV4-1; cdr3_aa: CASSSRQGPGSYEQYF; cdr3_nt: TGCGCCAGCAGCTCCCGACAGGGGCCCGGCTCCTACGAGCAGTACTTC
clone_size: few; j_call: TRBJ2-7; d_call: .; v_call: TRBV7-3; cdr3_aa: CASSPSWRAYEQYF; cdr3_nt: TGTGCCAGCAGCCCTAGCTGGAGGGCCTACGAGCAGTACTTC
clone_size: once; j_call: TRBJ1-4; d_call: .; v_call: TRBV7-2; cdr3_aa: CASSFIATNEKLFF; cdr3_nt: TGTGCCAGCAGCTTTATCGCAACTAATGAAAAACTGTTTTTT
clone_size: few; j_call: TRBJ2-7; d_call: TRBD1; v_call: TRBV7-2; cdr3_aa: CASSPGTGAGKLYEQYF; cdr3_nt: TGTGCCAGCAGTCCCGGGACAGGGGCCGGGAAACTCTACGAGCAGTACTTC
clone_size: few; j_call: TRBJ2-7; d_call: .; v_call: TRBV5-4; cdr3_aa: CASSFRALWESDEQYF; cdr3_nt: TGTGCCAGCAGCTTTAGGGCCCTCTGGGAGTCCGACGAGCAGTACTTC
clone_size: .; j_call: TRBJ2-7; d_call: TRBD1; v_call: TRBV6-5; cdr3_aa: CASSWGQGFEQYF; cdr3_nt: TGTGCCAGCAGCTGGGGACAGGGGTTCGAGCAGTACTTC
clone_size: .; j_call: TRBJ1-1; d_call: .; v_call: TRBV9; cdr3_aa: CASTVGGEDAEAFF; cdr3_nt: TGTGCCAGCACGGTGGGGGGAGAGGACGCTGAAGCTTTCTTT
clone_size: .; j_call: TRBJ1-1; d_call: .; v_call: TRBV20-1; cdr3_aa: CSATQGPEAFF; cdr3_nt: TGCAGTGCTACCCAGGGGCCTGAAGCTTTCTTT